These T cell receptor beta chains were read from a single sample in a study of a mutant IDH1 vaccine in newly diagnosed glioma. Their recognized antigens are unknown. TCRdb's table, derived via immunoSEQ multiplex PCR, lists solely in-frame clones and lacks some. Among some 30,000 clones listed, 88% were seen once. Specimen: PBMCs, collected from a glioma patient whose treatment included an IDH1 peptide vaccine. The receptors come from a man aged 40-49 years with glioma. The CDR3 runs from the conserved cysteine through the conserved F or W. Fields, in order: clone size, J gene, V gene, CDR3 protein. Only some rows state a clone size, as once, few, many or a class for expanded clones.

NA	TRBJ2-6	TRBV5-1	CASSSNSGGAPSGANVLTF
NA	TRBJ1-2	TRBV5-4	CASSKGQHYGYTF
NA	TRBJ1-3	TRBV6-6	CASSYPTTGSGNTIYF
few	TRBJ2-1	TRBV6-5	CASSPYWRTLNEQFF
NA	TRBJ2-1	TRBV9	CASSPHWREGLYNEQFF
once	TRBJ1-1	TRBV23-1	CASSQSNGGNTEAFF
NA	TRBJ2-1	TRBV19	CASSQEQVLGNEQFF
NA	TRBJ1-2	TRBV30	CAWSVQGAYGYTF
NA	TRBJ1-2	TRBV9	CASSVAARGYGYTF
NA	TRBJ1-2	TRBV11-2	CASSRPGQGAYGYTF
medium-sized	TRBJ2-3	TRBV28	CASSFLQGTDTQYF
NA	TRBJ2-5	TRBV25-1	CASSERGSYETQYF
NA	TRBJ2-1	TRBV9	CASSPSLTTGTSRRYNEQFF
medium-sized	TRBJ1-6	TRBV28	CASRGDSDNSPLHF
once	TRBJ1-5	TRBV4-1	CASSQWDRAGNQPQHF
NA	TRBJ1-1	TRBV28	CASSGQSLNTEAFF
NA	TRBJ2-3	TRBV6-6	CASRLTESTDTQYF
few	TRBJ2-3	TRBV29-1	CSVADRTDTQYF
NA	TRBJ1-1	TRBV19	CASSTSTGRLAEAFF
NA	TRBJ2-5	TRBV5-1	CASSVQETQYF
NA	TRBJ2-1	TRBV30	CAWSMWWQDEQFF
NA	TRBJ2-7	TRBV7-2	CASSSPEGGRYEQYF
NA	TRBJ1-4	TRBV4-3	CASSQGTGNEKLFF
NA	TRBJ1-4	TRBV28	CASTWGGKLFF
NA	TRBJ2-3	TRBV6-5	CASRGSTDTQYF
NA	TRBJ1-1	TRBV11-3	CASSLGTGRGTEAFF
once	TRBJ2-4	TRBV15	CATSRGGQLADIQYF
NA	TRBJ2-3	TRBV5-1	CASSSLLAGGETDTQYF
NA	TRBJ2-1	TRBV9	CASSGNNEQFF
NA	TRBJ2-1	TRBV12-5	CASGRSGTVNEQFF
NA	TRBJ1-3	TRBV5-1	CASSLRRDTDSGNTIYF
NA	TRBJ2-2	TRBV15	CATSGWAQSTGELFF
NA	TRBJ2-1	TRBV10-3	CAISGSVAGGPRNEQFF
NA	TRBJ2-3	TRBV15	CATSRDRGKLDTQYF
few	TRBJ2-7	TRBV11-2	CASSLAIYPYEQYF
NA	TRBJ2-6	TRBV9	CASSIQGYGANVLTF
NA	TRBJ2-7	TRBV7-2	CASSLAEPGYEQYF
NA	TRBJ2-1	TRBV4-2	CASSQVPSGSSEQFF
once	TRBJ2-7	TRBV9	CASSVGLTGYEQYF
NA	TRBJ1-4	TRBV28	CASTGQLNEKLFF
once	TRBJ2-3	TRBV7-8	CASSLDRRGIDTQYF
NA	TRBJ2-5	TRBV5-4	CASSLVRQLETQYF
NA	TRBJ2-7	TRBV30	CAWARDLAYEQYF
NA	TRBJ1-2	TRBV6-1	CASSMDRGYYGYTF
NA	TRBJ1-2	TRBV7-3	CASSQGQAGNGYTF
NA	TRBJ1-6	TRBV13	CASSTDRRQVPGGALHF
NA	TRBJ1-2	TRBV9	CASSSGVSYGYTF
NA	NA	TRBV5-4	CASIPVGGDEQYF
NA	TRBJ2-7	TRBV30	CAWSGTSGSYEQYF
NA	TRBJ1-1	TRBV27	CASSLGRGNTEAFF
NA	TRBJ2-3	TRBV10-3	CAIRRGAVGVDTQYF